This T cell receptor (beta chain) was recorded in a study of Ad26.COV2.S vaccination and SARS-CoV-2 variants. J gave up 7 bases and V 0 bases, and 10 bases lay outside the gene matches. CDR3 length: 15 amino acids. Germline V gene lookup returns CDR1 GTSNPN and CDR2 SVGIG (reference sequence). The treatment was: roughly 20 received Ad26.COV2.S at low or high dose, single or two shots; roughly 5 received placebo; per-sample allocation not given. The samples were gathered on day 63 after the first injection of vaccine or placebo. Wuhan-strain SARS-CoV-2 spike was expressed by the Ad26 vector that made up the vaccine. TCRdb's table, derived via immunoSEQ multiplex PCR, lists solely in-frame clones and lacks some. This sample has about 400,000 clones, with approximately 89% found just once.

The source was peripheral blood, collected in a trial of Ad26.COV2.S vaccine versus placebo. This sequence was found in a person between 18 and 65 years old who received the Ad26.COV2.S COVID-19 vaccine or a placebo. The chain carries TRBV30 and TRBJ1-2; 8 bases map to TRBD1. CDR3 in amino acids: CAWSVQRTGRGGYTF. CDR3 coding DNA: TGTGCCTGGAGTGTACAGCGGACAGGGCGAGGTGGCTACACCTTC.